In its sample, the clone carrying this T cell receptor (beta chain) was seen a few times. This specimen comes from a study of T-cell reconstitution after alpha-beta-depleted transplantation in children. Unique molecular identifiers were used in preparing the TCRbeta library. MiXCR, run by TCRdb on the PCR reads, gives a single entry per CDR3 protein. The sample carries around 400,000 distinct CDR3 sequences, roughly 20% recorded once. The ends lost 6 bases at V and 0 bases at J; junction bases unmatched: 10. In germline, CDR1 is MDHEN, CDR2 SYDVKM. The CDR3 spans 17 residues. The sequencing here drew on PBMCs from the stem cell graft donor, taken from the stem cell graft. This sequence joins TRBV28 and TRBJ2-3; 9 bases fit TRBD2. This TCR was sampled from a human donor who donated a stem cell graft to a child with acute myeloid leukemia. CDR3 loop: CASSPSRGLASTDTQYF. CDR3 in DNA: TGTGCCAGCAGCCCCTCCCGGGGACTAGCTAGCACAGATACGCAGTATTTT. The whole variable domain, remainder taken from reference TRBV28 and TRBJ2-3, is DVKVTQSSRYLVKRTGEKVFLECVQDMDHENMFWYRQDPGLGLRLIYFSYDVKMKEKGDIPEGYSVSREKKERFSLILESASTNQTSMYLCASSPSRGLASTDTQYFGPGTRLTVL.